This T cell receptor (beta chain) was sequenced for a study of Ad26.COV2.S vaccination and SARS-CoV-2 variants. Study-level points and caveats: Non-spike TCR breadth showed similarity between vaccine and placebo recipients. Participants in the vaccine arm had higher spike-specific TCR breadth; placebo recipients had lower. Reportedly, spike-specific CD8+ and CD4+ T cell responses achieved substantial breadth once vaccination had taken place.

V dropped 1 base and J dropped 2; count of bases not matched to a gene: 10. The CDR3 runs to 17 residues. CDR1 SGHVS and CDR2 FQNEAQ come from the germline V gene. In the case of this clone: Its antigen is currently unknown.

Repertoires were generated with immunoSEQ multiplex PCR, while TCRdb's copy carries only in-frame clones and drops some. The data contain roughly 380,000 clones, under 95% of them singletons. The receptor's source is a human donor who had recovered from COVID-19. The chain recombines TRBV7-8 with TRBJ2-7; 8 nucleotides align to TRBD2. Sequenced here: peripheral blood, sampled after recovery from COVID-19. This chain's CDR3 is CASSLGPSSGGTYEQYF. As DNA, the CDR3 is TGTGCCAGCAGCTTAGGCCCTTCCAGCGGGGGAACCTACGAGCAGTACTTC.